What follows are 20 T cell receptor beta chains derived from one specimen sequenced in a study of lymphopenia after photon versus proton radiotherapy. Produced via immunoSEQ multiplex PCR; TCRdb's table is partial and in-frame only. The repertoire has more than 70,000 clones, 83% of them found once; the top ten carry under 1.5%. This specimen consisted of peripheral blood, obtained from a patient treated with proton-based radiotherapy. The source of these receptors is a man aged 55 to 70 with pancreatic cancer.

J is TRBJ2-1 and V is TRBV19; either TRBD1 or TRBD2 may supply D (5 bases each). Germline V gene sequence: CDR1 LNHDA, CDR2 SQIVND (reference sequence). Trimming took 9 bases from V and 5 from J, leaving 14 bases between them. The CDR3 is 13 amino acids. CDR3 sequence (DNA): TGTGCCAGCCGCCGGGGCTTGCACAATGAGCAGTTCTTC. This sequence encodes CASRRGLHNEQFF.

The genes are TRBV30 and TRBJ2-5; TRBD1 matches at 11 bases. Germline CDR1 and CDR2: GTSNPN and SVGIG (reference sequence). V gave up 2 bases and J gave up 7 bases; unmatched junction bases: 6. CDR3 length equals 14 residues. This chain's CDR3 is CAWSFSGTGGTQYF. The DNA of the CDR3 is TGTGCCTGGAGTTTTAGCGGGACAGGGGGGACCCAGTACTTC.

The chain links TRBV6-5 to TRBJ1-2; 9 bases agree with TRBD1. This CDR3 contains 14 residues. The V and J ends lost 0 bases and 7 bases, in that order; junction bases with no gene match: 3. The V gene's germline CDR1 is MNHEY and CDR2 SVGAGI. As DNA, the CDR3 is TGTGCCAGCAGTTACTCAGCGACAGGGGGTGGCTACACCTTC. This translates into CASSYSATGGGYTF.

J is TRBJ2-4 and V is TRBV28, with D maybe TRBD2 (6 bases). The CDR3 runs 13 residues. CDR1 and CDR2 (germline): MDHEN, SYDVKM. Trimming pared 9 bases from V and 2 bases from J, leaving 11 bases between. The CDR3 region has the DNA TGTGCCAGTTTGGGGGGTTCCAAAAACATTCAGTACTTC. It encodes CASLGGSKNIQYF. The whole variable domain, filled in from reference TRBV28 and TRBJ2-4, reads DVKVTQSSRYLVKRTGEKVFLECVQDMDHENMFWYRQDPGLGLRLIYFSYDVKMKEKGDIPEGYSVSREKKERFSLILESASTNQTSMYLCASLGGSKNIQYFGAGTRLSVL.

V usage is TRBV30 and J usage is TRBJ2-3, with unresolved D. Germline values: CDR1 GTSNPN, CDR2 SVGIG (reference sequence). CDR3 length equals 11 residues. Trimming removed 0 bases at V and 4 bases at J, with 2 bases between. This CDR3 reads CAWSVSDTQYF. Here the CDR3 DNA reads TGTGCCTGGAGTGTATCAGATACGCAGTATTTT.

The CDR3 here is CAISESTSGPRSEQFF. The CDR3, as DNA: TGTGCCATCAGTGAGTCGACTAGCGGCCCAAGAAGTGAGCAGTTCTTC. The chain links TRBV10-3 to TRBJ2-1; 9 bases are shared with TRBD2. With V trimmed by 0 bases and J by 9 bases, 9 bases remained unmatched. The CDR3 contains 16 residues. Germline assignment: CDR1 ENHRY and CDR2 SYGVKD.

The genes are TRBV7-2 and TRBJ2-3; D is unresolved. The CDR3 loop spans 16 amino acids. Trimming took 8 bases from V and 0 from J, leaving 18 bases between them. Germline V CDR1 and CDR2: SGHTA, FQGNSA. The DNA of the CDR3 is TGTGCCAGCGTGAGACTCGGCGGTTCTAGCACAGATACGCAGTATTTT. Translated, it gives CASVRLGGSSTDTQYF.

The table lists this clone with a count of one. The rearrangement links TRBV11-2 to TRBJ2-6; D call uncertain. Germline loops: CDR1 SGHAT, CDR2 FQNNGV. This CDR3 has 18 residues. Trimming took off 3 bases at V and 0 bases at J, with 15 bases between the two ends. Here the CDR3 reads CASSFTGRTLSGANVLTF. CDR3 nucleotide sequence: TGTGCCAGCAGCTTTACGGGCAGGACCCTCTCTGGGGCCAACGTCCTGACTTTC.

There are a few counts of this clone. V gene TRBV27 combines with J gene TRBJ1-2, with TRBD1 matching 8 bases. With 8 bases clipped from V and 1 base from J, the junction kept 15 bases outside the gene matches. This CDR3 spans 17 amino acids. Per germline, CDR1 MNHEY and CDR2 SMNVEV (reference sequence). In nucleotides, the CDR3 is TGTGCCAGCGCACGAGGGGTCGGACAGGGTCTTAACTATGGCTACACCTTC. Protein product: CASARGVGQGLNYGYTF.

The V and J genes are TRBV28 and TRBJ1-3; D possibly corresponds to TRBD1 (6 bases). The germline V and J ends were trimmed by 3 bases and 4 bases, with 10 bases remaining between them. CDR3 length equals 14 residues. CDR1 and CDR2 (germline): MDHEN, SYDVKM. Here the CDR3 reads CASSFGQRGNTIYF. The CDR3 nucleotides read TGTGCCAGCAGTTTTGGACAGCGCGGAAACACCATATATTTT.

The chain joins TRBV30 to TRBJ1-3; D may be TRBD1 (5 bases). Germline-derived CDR1 and CDR2 are GTSNPN and SVGIG (reference sequence). The CDR3 runs to 13 residues. Deletions cut 4 bases from V and 4 bases from J, with 11 bases between. The DNA of the CDR3 is TGTGCCTGGAATCAGGGTTCCGGAAACACCATATATTTT. This sequence encodes CAWNQGSGNTIYF.

With respect to this clone: One end of the junction fails to match germline, which may point to a read error. The chain is built from TRBV7-7 and TRBJ2-2; tentative D call: TRBD1 (5 bases). Germline loops: CDR1 SSHAT, CDR2 FNYEAQ (reference sequence). The CDR3 totals 13 residues. The CDR3 region has the DNA TGTGCTAGCAGTTACAGGTTGGCCGGGGAGCTGTTTTTT. This encodes CASSYRLAGELFF.

The chain recombines TRBV19 with TRBJ1-4; D is ambiguous. Trimming stripped 7 bases from V and 8 bases from J, with 17 bases between. Germline CDR1 LNHDA, CDR2 SQIVND (reference sequence). The CDR3 runs 14 residues. The CDR3 sequence: CASKLTAPDEKLFF. The DNA for the CDR3 is TGTGCCAGTAAACTCACAGCGCCTGACGAAAAACTGTTTTTT.

The rearrangement joins TRBV27 to TRBJ2-1, with no clear D. The V gene's germline CDR1 is MNHEY and CDR2 SMNVEV (reference sequence). V was trimmed by 0 bases and J by 0 bases, leaving 12 bases between them. The CDR3 covers 17 residues. The CDR3: CASSLSPLLSSYNEQFF. In nucleotides, the CDR3 is TGTGCCAGCAGTTTATCGCCTTTACTTAGCTCCTACAATGAGCAGTTCTTC.

V usage is TRBV6-1 and J usage is TRBJ2-1; 11 bases agree with TRBD1. This CDR3 region has 15 residues. Trimming took 0 bases from V and 9 from J; bases not matched to a gene: 4. Germline V gives CDR1 MNHNS, CDR2 SASEGT. The CDR3 sequence: CASSEAGTGGTEQFF. The CDR3 DNA reads as TGTGCCAGCAGTGAAGCTGGGACAGGGGGAACTGAGCAGTTCTTC.

This chain connects TRBV5-1 to TRBJ1-1, with D unresolved. Trimming removed 5 bases at V and 0 bases at J, with 11 bases between. The length of the CDR3 is 14 residues. CDR1 is SGHRS, CDR2 YFSETQ, per germline. Here the CDR3 DNA reads TGCGCCAGCAGTTCCAGTGGGGTGAACACTGAAGCTTTCTTT. Residues: CASSSSGVNTEAFF.

The V call is TRBV5-1, the J call TRBJ2-5, with D tentatively TRBD2 (6 bases). There are 13 residues in the CDR3. V gave up 4 bases and J gave up 1 base, with 8 bases separating them. Germline CDR1 reads SGHRS; CDR2 reads YFSETQ. Here the CDR3 reads CASSVTSQETQYF. For the CDR3, the DNA is TGCGCCAGCAGCGTGACTAGCCAAGAGACCCAGTACTTC.

This clone appeared once. The chain combines TRBV4-1 with TRBJ2-5; 7 bases map to TRBD2. The end of the DNA fits TRBJ2-7 better, so the J call may be wrong. The CDR3 is 15 residues long. Germline-derived CDR1 and CDR2 are MGHRA and YSYEKL. The CDR3 sequence is CASSQEGGSLGEQYF. CDR3 DNA: TGCGCCAGCAGCCAAGAGGGCGGGAGTCTAGGCGAGCAGTACTTC.

The DNA of the CDR3 is TGTGCCAGCAGCTTCTTAGGGGACTCGAACACCGGGGAGCTGTTTTTT. Its protein product is CASSFLGDSNTGELFF. J is TRBJ2-2 and V is TRBV5-6; maybe TRBD2 (6 bases). The CDR3 spans 16 residues. Per germline, CDR1 SGHDT and CDR2 YYEEEE. V lost 2 bases to trimming and J lost 0 bases, with 11 bases between them.

This clone has only one observation. V gene TRBV6-1 combines with J gene TRBJ1-5; the D gene is possibly TRBD1 (5 bases). This CDR3 region has 13 residues. V was shortened by 6 bases and J by 7 bases, with 13 bases between the two germline ends. Germline V lookup: CDR1 MNHNS, CDR2 SASEGT. The CDR3: CASRSGQKQPQHF. The CDR3 region has the DNA TGTGCCAGCAGGTCAGGGCAAAAACAGCCCCAGCATTTT.